This T cell receptor (beta chain) was obtained from a study of response to subunit inactivated influenza vaccine. Study results and caveats: Seasonal influenza vaccination, on each occasion, was suggested by the authors to recruit few new T cells.

Points on this clonotype: Its cognate antigen is unknown.

Via MiXCR, TCRdb re-called the RT-PCR reads, giving one row per CDR3 protein. The repertoire holds around 200,000 distinct CDR3 sequences, nearly 9.5% seen once, with about a tenth in the top ten. V dropped 3 bases and J dropped 1; count of bases not matched to a gene: 6. The CDR3 runs to 16 residues. CDR1 and CDR2 (germline): SNHLY, FYNNEI. The starting material was non-naive T cells sorted from PBMCs, obtained on the day of vaccination. The TCR sequence derives from a middle-aged man who received an inactivated influenza vaccine. The J gene is TRBJ2-1, the V gene TRBV2; the match to TRBD2 covers 7 bases. CDR3 DNA sequence: TGTGCCAGCAGTGAGTGGGCGGGAGCTTCCTACAATGAGCAGTTCTTC. Translating it yields CASSEWAGASYNEQFF.